These 6 T cell receptor beta chains came from one sample sequenced in a study of cytomegalovirus exposure and HLA in healthy donors. With 60 Vbeta and 13 Jbeta primers, the PCR was carried out. The repertoire was sequenced with immunoSEQ multiplex PCR; TCRdb's copy has only in-frame clones and lacks some. The sample shows 150,000 to 200,000 clones, 65% to 85% of them seen only once. The sequencing input was PBMCs. All receptors derive from a woman under 30 in good health and CMV-seronegative.

This rearrangement joins TRBV30 to TRBJ2-7, with D hard to call. V gave up 4 bases and J gave up 6 bases, with 16 bases separating them. Germline V lookup: CDR1 GTSNPN, CDR2 SVGIG (reference sequence). CDR3 length equals 13 residues. The CDR3: CAWNAPRSSEQYF. CDR3 nucleotide sequence: TGTGCCTGGAACGCCCCGCGGAGCAGCGAGCAGTACTTC.

The chain uses TRBV13 and TRBJ2-1; 9 positions agree with TRBD2. J lost 4 bases, V lost 3 bases, and 4 bases had no gene match. CDR1 and CDR2 from the germline V gene are PRHDT and FYEKMQ (reference sequence). CDR3 size: 15 residues. The CDR3 region is CASSFAGGRYNEQFF. Written as DNA, the CDR3 is TGTGCCAGCAGCTTCGCGGGGGGGCGATACAATGAGCAGTTCTTC.

J is TRBJ1-1 and V is TRBV18; 9 bases align to TRBD1. The V segment lost 4 bases and the J segment 3 bases; nucleotides outside the gene matches: 15. Per the germline V gene, CDR1 is KGHSH and CDR2 is LQKENI. The CDR3 has 18 amino acids. In nucleotides, the CDR3 is TGTGCCAGCTCACTATACGGGACAGGGACGGATTTGGACACTGAAGCTTTCTTT. Its translation is CASSLYGTGTDLDTEAFF.

The chain joins TRBV28 to TRBJ2-3; TRBD2 agrees at 10 bases. The CDR3 spans 16 residues. V lost 6 bases and J lost 2; bases outside the gene matches: 8. The germline V gene encodes CDR1 MDHEN and CDR2 SYDVKM. CDR3 sequence (DNA): TGTGCCAGCAGGGGGGGACTAGCGAGGTACACAGATACGCAGTATTTT. Translated, it gives CASRGGLARYTDTQYF.

The chain employs TRBV9 and TRBJ2-4; TRBD2 matches 7 bases. The length of the CDR3 is 13 residues. The V segment lost 2 bases and the J segment 7 bases; nucleotides outside the gene matches: 3. The germline CDR1 and CDR2 sequences are SGDLS and YYNGEE. Here the CDR3 DNA reads TGTGCCAGCAGCGTCGGAGCGGGGAACATTCAGTACTTC. This encodes CASSVGAGNIQYF.

V usage is TRBV6-1 and J usage is TRBJ2-1; TRBD1 agrees at 8 bases. Germline trimming cut 0 bases from V and 7 bases from J; bases unmatched to any gene: 8. The CDR3 totals 16 residues. Germline CDR1 MNHNS, CDR2 SASEGT. The CDR3 DNA reads TGTGCCAGCAGTGAAGCCCCCTGGACAGGGCAGAATGAGCAGTTCTTC. Its translation: CASSEAPWTGQNEQFF.